These 8 T cell receptor beta chains were sequenced from one sample in a study of graft-versus-host responses after intestinal transplantation. Which antigens these TCRs recognize remains unknown. Repertoires were generated with immunoSEQ multiplex PCR, while TCRdb's copy carries only in-frame clones and drops some. The profile covers about 93,000 clones, with 85% to 95% appearing a single time and less than 0.6% taken by the ten largest. Here the sequenced sample was unstimulated CD8+ T cells sorted from spleen or lymph node cells, taken before intestinal transplant. The receptors here all came from a human donor who received an intestinal transplant.

This clone was seen a single time. This rearrangement joins TRBV4-1 to TRBJ2-7, with 9 nucleotides matching TRBD2. V shed 6 bases and J 3 bases; nucleotides not matched to a gene: 12. CDR3 length: 16 residues. Germline V gene sequence: CDR1 MGHRA, CDR2 YSYEKL. CDR3 DNA: TGCGCCAGCAGTCTAGCGGGAACACCCGCAGACTACGAGCAGTACTTC. Translation gives CASSLAGTPADYEQYF.

This rearrangement joins TRBV13 to TRBJ2-7; D remains ambiguous. The CDR3 loop spans 11 amino acids. V dropped 2 bases and J dropped 3 bases, with 2 bases sitting between them. Germline assignment: CDR1 PRHDT and CDR2 FYEKMQ (reference sequence). In nucleotides, the CDR3 is TGTGCCAGCAGCTTACACTACGAGCAGTACTTC. Translating it yields CASSLHYEQYF. The full variable domain, completed using reference TRBV13 and TRBJ2-7, is AAGVIQSPRHLIKEKRETATLKCYPIPRHDTVYWYQQGPGQDPQFLISFYEKMQSDKGSIPDRFSAQQFSDYHSELNMSSLELGDSALYFCASSLHYEQYFGPGTRLTVT.

This clone was seen just once. This rearrangement joins TRBV6-5 to TRBJ2-3; TRBD2 matches at 7 bases. Germline lookup yields CDR1 MNHEY and CDR2 SVGAGI. This CDR3 has 15 amino acids. V lost 2 bases to trimming and J lost 1 base; unmatched junction nucleotides: 3. As DNA, the CDR3 is TGTGCCAGCAGTTACGGGACTATGGGCACAGATACGCAGTATTTT. Protein: CASSYGTMGTDTQYF.

The chain links TRBV30 to TRBJ2-3; TRBD1 matches at 8 bases. The CDR3 loop spans 15 amino acids. CDR1 GTSNPN and CDR2 SVGIG come from the germline V gene (reference sequence). The junction had 10 bases not matched to a gene; V was cut back by 4 bases and J by 4 bases. The CDR3 bases are TGTGCCTGGATGGAAATAGGACAGGGCCCAGATACGCAGTATTTT. Protein sequence: CAWMEIGQGPDTQYF.

The chain is built from TRBV11-2 and TRBJ2-1; D is perhaps TRBD2 (6 bases). V was shortened by 5 bases and J by 4 bases, with 18 bases between the two germline ends. The CDR3 covers 16 residues. Looked up from germline, CDR1 is SGHAT and CDR2 is FQNNGV. The CDR3 protein is CASSIHTSPPYNEQFF. Written as DNA, the CDR3 is TGTGCCAGCAGCATTCACACTAGCCCCCCTTACAATGAGCAGTTCTTC.

The chain employs TRBV5-4 and TRBJ2-7; 9 positions match TRBD2. The CDR3 consists of 15 residues. Looked up from germline, CDR1 is SGHNT and CDR2 is YYREEE (reference sequence). V gave up 0 bases and J gave up 4 bases; unmatched junction bases: 5. The CDR3 sequence is CASSLDVSGGYEQYF. The CDR3 nucleotides read TGTGCCAGCAGCTTGGATGTTAGCGGGGGATACGAGCAGTACTTC.

V is TRBV9 and J is TRBJ2-2; D is perhaps TRBD2 (6 bases). The germline V gene has CDR1 SGDLS and CDR2 YYNGEE. V dropped 1 base and J dropped 5 bases, with 12 bases sitting between them. The CDR3 covers 15 residues. CDR3 sequence (DNA): TGTGCCAGCAGCGTATTCAGGGAGGCGACCGGGGAGCTGTTTTTT. This translates into CASSVFREATGELFF. Full variable domain (missing parts from reference TRBV9 and TRBJ2-2): DSGVTQTPKHLITATGQRVTLRCSPRSGDLSVYWYQQSLDQGLQFLIQYYNGEERAKGNILERFSAQQFPDLHSELNLSSLELGDSALYFCASSVFREATGELFFGEGSRLTVL.

V gene TRBV19 combines with J gene TRBJ2-7; D unclear. The CDR3 has 14 amino acids. Germline CDR1 is LNHDA and CDR2 is SQIVND (reference sequence). Between the trimmed V and J ends, which lost 1 base and 0 bases, there was a span of 7 bases. CDR3 bases: TGTGCCAGTAGTATAGCCTCGGGCTCCTACGAGCAGTACTTC. Translated: CASSIASGSYEQYF. Supplemented by reference TRBV19 and TRBJ2-7, the full variable domain reads DGGITQSPKYLFRKEGQNVTLSCEQNLNHDAMYWYRQDPGQGLRLIYYSQIVNDFQKGDIAEGYSVSREKKESFPLTVTSAQKNPTAFYLCASSIASGSYEQYFGPGTRLTVT.